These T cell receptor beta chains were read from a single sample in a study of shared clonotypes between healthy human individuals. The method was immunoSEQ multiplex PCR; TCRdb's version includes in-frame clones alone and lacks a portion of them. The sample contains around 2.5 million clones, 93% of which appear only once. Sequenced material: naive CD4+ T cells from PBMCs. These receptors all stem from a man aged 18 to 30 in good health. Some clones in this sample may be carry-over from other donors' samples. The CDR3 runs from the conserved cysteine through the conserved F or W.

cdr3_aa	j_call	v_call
CASSLTSGDYEQYF	TRBJ2-7	TRBV7-3
CAWSSGSEVAFF	TRBJ1-1	TRBV30
CASSVAGGRRLETQYF	TRBJ2-5	TRBV9
CASSLKDGFPLGAYEQYF	TRBJ2-7	TRBV4-1
CASSARQGPTYEQYF	-	TRBV7-9
CARRGRRHPPSRGNEKLFF	TRBJ1-4	TRBV5-3
CASSERRQGYEQYF	TRBJ2-7	TRBV2
CASSASPTSGSWETQYF	TRBJ2-5	TRBV7-7
CASSGGTGYGYTF	TRBJ1-2	TRBV9
CASNRPNQPQHF	TRBJ1-5	TRBV6-5
CASSFTGGGQPQHF	TRBJ1-5	TRBV7-8
CSVGGAGANVLTF	TRBJ2-6	TRBV29-1
CASSPGDFTDTQYF	TRBJ2-3	TRBV9
CASSPTKPTGANGYTF	TRBJ1-2	TRBV27
CASSYRDRGTGELFF	TRBJ2-2	TRBV7-2
CASSHTGLQLLRIDEQFF	TRBJ2-1	TRBV23-1
CASSQEPKGQGREKLFF	TRBJ1-4	TRBV4-2
CSVEHLVAKNIQYF	TRBJ2-4	TRBV29-1
CASSRTGTGLSGGNTIYF	TRBJ1-3	TRBV4-2
CAISRAVAGGPGEQFF	TRBJ2-1	TRBV10-3
CATSGDRGGSGYTF	TRBJ1-2	TRBV15